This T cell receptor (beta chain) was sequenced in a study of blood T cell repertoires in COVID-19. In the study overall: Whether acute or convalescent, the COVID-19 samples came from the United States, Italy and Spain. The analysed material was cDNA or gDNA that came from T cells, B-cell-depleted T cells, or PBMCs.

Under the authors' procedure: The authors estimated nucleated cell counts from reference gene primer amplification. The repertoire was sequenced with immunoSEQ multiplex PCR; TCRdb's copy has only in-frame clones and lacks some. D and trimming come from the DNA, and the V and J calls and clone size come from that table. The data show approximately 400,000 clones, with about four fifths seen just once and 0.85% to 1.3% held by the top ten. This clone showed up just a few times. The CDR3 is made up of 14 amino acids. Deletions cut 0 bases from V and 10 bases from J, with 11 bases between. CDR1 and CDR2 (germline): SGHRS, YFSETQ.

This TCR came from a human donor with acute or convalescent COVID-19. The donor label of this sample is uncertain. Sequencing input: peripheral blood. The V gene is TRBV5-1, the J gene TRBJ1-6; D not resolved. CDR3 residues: CASSLGGFQSPLHF. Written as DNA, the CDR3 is TGCGCCAGCAGCTTGGGCGGTTTCCAGTCACCCCTCCACTTT.